This T cell receptor beta chain is from a study of T cells in Graves' hyperthyroidism and ophthalmopathy. TCR beta CDR3 region amplification was performed from RNA transcripts. The HTBI primer set drove a first-round RT-PCR of the TCR CDR3. Using its own MiXCR run on the multiplex PCR reads, TCRdb lists one record per CDR3 protein. The sample carries fewer than 850,000 distinct CDR3 sequences, 17% recorded once. Study-wide results and limits: Peripheral blood also featured most of the thyroid clonotypes expanded above 0.001.

Germline V gene data show CDR1 as SGHNT and CDR2 as YENEEA. This CDR3 spans 14 amino acids. V gave up 0 bases and J gave up 2 bases, with 7 bases separating them. The authors obtained PBMCs from around 10 ml of fresh peripheral blood. Many counts were recorded for this clonotype. Its target is unknown. The TCR sequence derives from a man aged 45-65 years with Graves' hyperthyroidism. The sample consisted of blood. The chain joins TRBV11-3 to TRBJ2-5; no reliable D call. The chain's CDR3 is CASSLEGKQETQYF. Written as DNA, the CDR3 is TGTGCCAGCAGCTTAGAAGGAAAACAAGAGACCCAGTACTTC.